The source of this T cell receptor beta chain is a study of T cells in Graves' hyperthyroidism and ophthalmopathy. Amplified TCR beta CDR3 regions came from RNA transcripts. With the HTBI primer set, the TCR CDR3 went through a first round of RT-PCR. A single record per CDR3 protein comes from TCRdb applying MiXCR to the multiplex PCR reads. This table holds approximately 430,000 distinct CDR3 sequences, roughly 14% found once. Each diagnosis drew on symptoms, thyroxine, TRAb, thyroid ultrasound and orbital computed tomography findings. This CDR3 is 14 amino acids long. The germline V and J ends were trimmed by 10 bases and 2 bases, with 15 bases remaining between them. The germline CDR1 and CDR2 sequences are MNHNS and SASEGT. The sample holds a few counts of this clonotype.

Input material: blood. The sequence came from a woman in her late teens or twenties with Graves' hyperthyroidism. The chain employs TRBV6-1 and TRBJ1-3, with a tentative D call TRBD1 (5 bases). DNA for the CDR3: TGTGCCACCAGAGGCGGGGGGACTGGAAACACCATATATTTT. Translation gives CATRGGGTGNTIYF.